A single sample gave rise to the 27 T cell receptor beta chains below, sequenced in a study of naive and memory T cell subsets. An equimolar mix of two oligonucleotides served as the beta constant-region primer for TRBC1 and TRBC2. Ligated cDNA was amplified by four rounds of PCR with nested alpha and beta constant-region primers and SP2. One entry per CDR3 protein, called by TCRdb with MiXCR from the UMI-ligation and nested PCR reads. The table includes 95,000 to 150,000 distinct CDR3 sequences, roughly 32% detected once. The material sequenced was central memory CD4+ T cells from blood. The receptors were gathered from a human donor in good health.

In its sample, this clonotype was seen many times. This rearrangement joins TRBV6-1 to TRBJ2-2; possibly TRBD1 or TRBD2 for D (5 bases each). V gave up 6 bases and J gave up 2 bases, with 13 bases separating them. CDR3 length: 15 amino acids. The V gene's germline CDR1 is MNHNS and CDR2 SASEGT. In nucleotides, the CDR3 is TGTGCCAGCAGCCTCGTGAGGGGCAACACCGGGGAGCTGTTTTTT. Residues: CASSLVRGNTGELFF.

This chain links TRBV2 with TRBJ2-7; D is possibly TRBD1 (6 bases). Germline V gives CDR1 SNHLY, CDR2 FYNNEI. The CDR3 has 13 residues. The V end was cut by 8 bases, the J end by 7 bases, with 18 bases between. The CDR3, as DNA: TGTGCCAGCCGGAGGTTGACAGGCACAGAGCAGTACTTC. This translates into CASRRLTGTEQYF.

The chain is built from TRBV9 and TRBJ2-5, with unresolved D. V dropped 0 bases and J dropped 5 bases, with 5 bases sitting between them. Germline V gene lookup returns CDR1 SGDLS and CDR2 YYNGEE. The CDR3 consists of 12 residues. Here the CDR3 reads CASSVGGETQYF. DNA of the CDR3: TGTGCCAGCAGCGTAGGCGGCGAGACCCAGTACTTC.

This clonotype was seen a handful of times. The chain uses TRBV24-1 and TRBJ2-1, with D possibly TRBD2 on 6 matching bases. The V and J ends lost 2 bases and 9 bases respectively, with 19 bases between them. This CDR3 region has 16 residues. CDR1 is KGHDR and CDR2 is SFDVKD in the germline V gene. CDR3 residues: CATSDSVGGSIGEQFF. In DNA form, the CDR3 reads TGTGCCACCAGTGATTCGGTGGGGGGTTCCATAGGTGAGCAGTTCTTC.

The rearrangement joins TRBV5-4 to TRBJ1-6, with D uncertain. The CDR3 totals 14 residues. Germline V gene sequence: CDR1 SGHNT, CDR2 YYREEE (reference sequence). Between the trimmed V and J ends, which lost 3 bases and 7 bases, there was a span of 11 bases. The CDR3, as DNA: TGTGCCAGCAGCTCGACGACCCGGAATTCACCCCTCCACTTT. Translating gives CASSSTTRNSPLHF.

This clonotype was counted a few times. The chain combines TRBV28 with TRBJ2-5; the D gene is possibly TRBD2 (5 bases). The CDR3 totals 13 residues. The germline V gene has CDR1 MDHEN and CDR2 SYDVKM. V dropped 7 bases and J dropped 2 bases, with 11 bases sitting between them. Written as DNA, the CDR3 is TGTGCCAGCACACCGGGAAGACAAGAGACCCAGTACTTC. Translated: CASTPGRQETQYF.

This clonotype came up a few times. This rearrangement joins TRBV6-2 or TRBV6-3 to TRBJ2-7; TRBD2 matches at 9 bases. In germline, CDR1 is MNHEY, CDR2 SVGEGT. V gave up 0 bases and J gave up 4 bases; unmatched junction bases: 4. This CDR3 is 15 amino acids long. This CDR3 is CASSYSIAGVYEQYF. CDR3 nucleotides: TGTGCCAGCAGTTACTCGATAGCGGGAGTGTACGAGCAGTACTTC.

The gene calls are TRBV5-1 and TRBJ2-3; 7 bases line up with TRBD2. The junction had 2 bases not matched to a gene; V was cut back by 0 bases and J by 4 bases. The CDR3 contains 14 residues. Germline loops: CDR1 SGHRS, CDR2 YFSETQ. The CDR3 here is CASSLARESDTQYF. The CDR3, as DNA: TGCGCCAGCAGCTTGGCGCGGGAGTCAGATACGCAGTATTTT.

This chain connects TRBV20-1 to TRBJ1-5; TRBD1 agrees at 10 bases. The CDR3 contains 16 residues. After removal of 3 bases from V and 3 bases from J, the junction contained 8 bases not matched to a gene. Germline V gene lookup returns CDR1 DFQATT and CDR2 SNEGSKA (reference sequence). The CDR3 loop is CSASKGQGTHNQPQHF. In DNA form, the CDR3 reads TGCAGTGCTAGTAAGGGACAGGGGACCCACAATCAGCCCCAGCATTTT.

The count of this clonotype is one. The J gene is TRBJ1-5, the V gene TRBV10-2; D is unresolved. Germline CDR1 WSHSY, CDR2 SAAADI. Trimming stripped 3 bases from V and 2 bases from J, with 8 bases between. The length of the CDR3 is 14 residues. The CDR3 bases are TGCGCCAGCAGTGACACAAGGGGCAATCAGCCCCAGCATTTT. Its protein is CASSDTRGNQPQHF.

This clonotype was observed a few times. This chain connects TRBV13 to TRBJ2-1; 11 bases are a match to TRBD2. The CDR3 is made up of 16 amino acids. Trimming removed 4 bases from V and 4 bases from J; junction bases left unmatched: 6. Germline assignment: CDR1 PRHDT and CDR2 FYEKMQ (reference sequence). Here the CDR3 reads CASSSRLAGSYNEQFF. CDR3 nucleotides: TGTGCCAGCAGCTCGAGACTAGCGGGGTCTTACAATGAGCAGTTCTTC. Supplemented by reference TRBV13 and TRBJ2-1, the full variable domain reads AAGVIQSPRHLIKEKRETATLKCYPIPRHDTVYWYQQGPGQDPQFLISFYEKMQSDKGSIPDRFSAQQFSDYHSELNMSSLELGDSALYFCASSSRLAGSYNEQFFGPGTRLTVL.

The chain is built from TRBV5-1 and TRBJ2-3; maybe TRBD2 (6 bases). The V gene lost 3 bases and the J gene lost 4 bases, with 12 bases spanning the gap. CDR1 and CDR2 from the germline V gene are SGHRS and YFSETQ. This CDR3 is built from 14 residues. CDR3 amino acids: CASSSGGAADTQYF. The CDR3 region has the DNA TGCGCCAGCAGCTCCGGAGGGGCGGCAGATACGCAGTATTTT.

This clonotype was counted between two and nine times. As DNA, the CDR3 is TGTGCCAGCTCCCCTAGAGGGGGGACCAACAATGAAAAACTGTTTTTT. Translation: CASSPRGGTNNEKLFF. The chain is built from TRBV18 and TRBJ1-4, with D possibly TRBD1 on 6 matching bases. The CDR3 consists of 16 residues. Trimming pared 6 bases from V and 5 bases from J, leaving 19 bases between. Germline V CDR1 and CDR2: KGHSH, LQKENI.

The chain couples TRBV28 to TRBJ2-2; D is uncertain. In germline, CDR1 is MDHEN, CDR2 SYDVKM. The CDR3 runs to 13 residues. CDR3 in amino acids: CASLASNTGELFF. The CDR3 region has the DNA TGTGCATCGTTGGCATCTAACACCGGGGAGCTGTTTTTT.

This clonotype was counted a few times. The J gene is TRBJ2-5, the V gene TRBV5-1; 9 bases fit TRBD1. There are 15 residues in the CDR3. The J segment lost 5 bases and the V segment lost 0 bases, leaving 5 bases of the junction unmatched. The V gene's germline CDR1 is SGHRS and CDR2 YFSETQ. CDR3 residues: CASSLVGQGAETQYF. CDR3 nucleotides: TGCGCCAGCAGCTTGGTGGGACAGGGAGCGGAGACCCAGTACTTC.

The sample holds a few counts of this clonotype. The CDR3 loop is CASSPDRISAEAFF. The CDR3 DNA is TGTGCCAGCAGCCCCGACAGGATCAGCGCTGAAGCTTTCTTT. The chain uses TRBV3-1 and TRBJ1-1; weak D call: TRBD1 (6 bases). The germline V gene has CDR1 LGHDT and CDR2 YNNKEL (reference sequence). V shed 4 bases and J shed 6 bases, with 15 bases lying between them. This CDR3 spans 14 amino acids.

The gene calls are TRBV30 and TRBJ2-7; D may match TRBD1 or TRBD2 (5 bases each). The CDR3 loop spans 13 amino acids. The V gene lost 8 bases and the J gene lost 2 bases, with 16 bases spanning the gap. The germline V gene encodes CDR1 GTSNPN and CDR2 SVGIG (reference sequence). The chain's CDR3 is CAGTGTGPYEQYF. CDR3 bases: TGTGCCGGAACCGGGACGGGACCCTACGAGCAGTACTTC.

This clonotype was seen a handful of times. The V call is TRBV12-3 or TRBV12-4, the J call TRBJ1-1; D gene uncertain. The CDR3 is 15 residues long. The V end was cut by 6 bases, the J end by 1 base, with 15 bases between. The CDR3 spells CASSISAAPNTEAFF. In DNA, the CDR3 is TGTGCCAGCAGCATTTCAGCAGCCCCGAACACTGAAGCTTTCTTT.

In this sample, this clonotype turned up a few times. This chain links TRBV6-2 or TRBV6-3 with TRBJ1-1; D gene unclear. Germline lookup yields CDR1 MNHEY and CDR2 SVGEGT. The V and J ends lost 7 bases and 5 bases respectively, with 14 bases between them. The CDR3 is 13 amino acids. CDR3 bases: TGTGCCAGCACCAAAAGACCCGAAACTGAAGCTTTCTTT. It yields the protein CASTKRPETEAFF.

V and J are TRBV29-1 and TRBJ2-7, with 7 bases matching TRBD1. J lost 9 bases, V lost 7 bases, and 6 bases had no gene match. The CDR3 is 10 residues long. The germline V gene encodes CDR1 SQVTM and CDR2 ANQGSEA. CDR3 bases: TGCAGCGCTTTGGACAGGATGCAGTACTTC. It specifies CSALDRMQYF.

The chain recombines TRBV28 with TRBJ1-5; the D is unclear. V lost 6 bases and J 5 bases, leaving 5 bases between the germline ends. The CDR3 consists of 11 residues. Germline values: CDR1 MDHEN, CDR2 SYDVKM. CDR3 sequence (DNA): TGTGCCAGCAGCGCCTATCAGCCCCAGCATTTT. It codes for CASSAYQPQHF.

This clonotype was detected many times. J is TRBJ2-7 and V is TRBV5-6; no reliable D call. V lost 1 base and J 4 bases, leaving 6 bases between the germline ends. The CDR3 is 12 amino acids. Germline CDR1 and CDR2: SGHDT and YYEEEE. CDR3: CASSLPGYEQYF. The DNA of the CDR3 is TGTGCCAGCAGCTTGCCGGGTTACGAGCAGTACTTC.

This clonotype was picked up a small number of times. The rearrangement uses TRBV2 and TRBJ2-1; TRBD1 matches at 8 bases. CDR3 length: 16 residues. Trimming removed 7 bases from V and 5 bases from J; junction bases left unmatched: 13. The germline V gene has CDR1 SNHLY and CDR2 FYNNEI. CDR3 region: CASNVPGGLRDNEQFF. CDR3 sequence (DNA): TGTGCCAGCAACGTACCAGGGGGCTTAAGGGACAATGAGCAGTTCTTC.

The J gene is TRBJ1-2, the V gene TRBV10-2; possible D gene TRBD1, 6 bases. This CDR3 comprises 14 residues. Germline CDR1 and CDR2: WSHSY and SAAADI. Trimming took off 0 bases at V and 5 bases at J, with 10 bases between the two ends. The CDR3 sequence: CASSESGTQYGYTF. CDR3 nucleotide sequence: TGCGCCAGCAGTGAGTCCGGGACACAATATGGCTACACCTTC.

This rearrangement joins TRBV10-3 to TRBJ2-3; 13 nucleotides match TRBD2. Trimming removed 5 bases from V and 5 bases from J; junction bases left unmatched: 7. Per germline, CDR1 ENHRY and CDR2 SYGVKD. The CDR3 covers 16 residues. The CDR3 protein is CAISRRTSGRRDTQYF. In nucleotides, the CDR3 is TGTGCCATCAGTCGAAGGACTAGCGGGAGAAGAGATACGCAGTATTTT.

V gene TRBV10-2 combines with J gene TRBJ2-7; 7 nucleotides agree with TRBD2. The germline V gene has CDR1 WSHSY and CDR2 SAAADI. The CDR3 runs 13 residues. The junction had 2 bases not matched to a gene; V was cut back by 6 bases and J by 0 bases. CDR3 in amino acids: CASSRDYSYEQYF. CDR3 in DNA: TGCGCCAGCAGCAGGGACTACTCCTACGAGCAGTACTTC.

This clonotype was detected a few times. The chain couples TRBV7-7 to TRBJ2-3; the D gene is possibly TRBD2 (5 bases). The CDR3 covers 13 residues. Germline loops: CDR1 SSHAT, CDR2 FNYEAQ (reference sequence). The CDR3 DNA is TGTGCTAGCGCCCCCCCCGGGGAAGATACGCAGTATTTT. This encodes CASAPPGEDTQYF.